One T cell receptor (beta chain) is described in this entry. This sample was taken from a study of regulatory and conventional T cells in RAG deficiency. Measured with immunoSEQ multiplex PCR; TCRdb has only the in-frame clones, and not every one. The repertoire has about 32,000 clones, approximately 89% of them found once; the top ten carry around 13%. CDR1 and CDR2 (germline): SGDLS, YYNGEE. This CDR3 is 13 amino acids long. V dropped 0 bases and J dropped 5 bases, with 8 bases sitting between them. The data also belong to a second study, concerning regulatory T cells. That publication notes: The primer mix had 52 TRBV and 13 TRBJ primers.

The chain has TRBV9 and TRBJ1-1; TRBD1 is a possible D gene (5 bases). The sequence came from a human donor in good health. The specimen sequenced was CD8+ T cells sorted from blood. The CDR3 bases are TGTGCCAGCAGCGTAGGGGGCGCAACTGAAGCTTTCTTT. Its protein product is CASSVGGATEAFF.